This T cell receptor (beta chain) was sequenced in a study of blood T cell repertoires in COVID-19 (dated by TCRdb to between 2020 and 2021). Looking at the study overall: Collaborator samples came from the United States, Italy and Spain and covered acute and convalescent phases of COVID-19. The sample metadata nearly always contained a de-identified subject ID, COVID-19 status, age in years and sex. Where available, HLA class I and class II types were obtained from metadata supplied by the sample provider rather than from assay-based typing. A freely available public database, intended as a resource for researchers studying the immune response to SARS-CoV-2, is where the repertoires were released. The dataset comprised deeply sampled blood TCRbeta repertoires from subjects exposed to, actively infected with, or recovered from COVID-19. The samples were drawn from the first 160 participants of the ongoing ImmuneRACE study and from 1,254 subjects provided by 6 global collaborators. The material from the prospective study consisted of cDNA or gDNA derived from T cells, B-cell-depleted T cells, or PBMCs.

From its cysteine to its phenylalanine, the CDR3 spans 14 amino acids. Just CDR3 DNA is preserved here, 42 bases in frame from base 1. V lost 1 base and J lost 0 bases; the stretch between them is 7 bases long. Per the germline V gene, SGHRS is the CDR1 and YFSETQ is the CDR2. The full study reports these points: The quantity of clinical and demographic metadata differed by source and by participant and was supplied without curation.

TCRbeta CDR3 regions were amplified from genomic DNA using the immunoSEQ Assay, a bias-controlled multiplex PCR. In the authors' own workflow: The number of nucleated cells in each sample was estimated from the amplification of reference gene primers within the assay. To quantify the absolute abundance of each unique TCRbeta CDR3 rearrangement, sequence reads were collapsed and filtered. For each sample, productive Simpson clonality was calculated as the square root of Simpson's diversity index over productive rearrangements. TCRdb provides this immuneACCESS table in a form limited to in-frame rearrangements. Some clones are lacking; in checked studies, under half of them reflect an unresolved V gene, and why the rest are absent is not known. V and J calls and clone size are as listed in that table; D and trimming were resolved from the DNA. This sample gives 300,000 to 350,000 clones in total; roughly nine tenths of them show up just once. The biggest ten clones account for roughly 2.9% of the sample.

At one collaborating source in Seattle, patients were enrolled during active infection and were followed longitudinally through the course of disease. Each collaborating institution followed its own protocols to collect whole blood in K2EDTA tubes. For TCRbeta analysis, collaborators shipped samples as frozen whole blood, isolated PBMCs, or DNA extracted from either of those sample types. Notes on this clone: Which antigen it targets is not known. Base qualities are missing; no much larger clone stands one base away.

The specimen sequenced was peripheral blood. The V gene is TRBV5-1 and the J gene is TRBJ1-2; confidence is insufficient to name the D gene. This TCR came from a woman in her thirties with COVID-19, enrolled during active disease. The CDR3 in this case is CASSLNPANYGYTF. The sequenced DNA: TGCGCCAGCAGCTTGAATCCTGCTAACTATGGCTACACCTTC.